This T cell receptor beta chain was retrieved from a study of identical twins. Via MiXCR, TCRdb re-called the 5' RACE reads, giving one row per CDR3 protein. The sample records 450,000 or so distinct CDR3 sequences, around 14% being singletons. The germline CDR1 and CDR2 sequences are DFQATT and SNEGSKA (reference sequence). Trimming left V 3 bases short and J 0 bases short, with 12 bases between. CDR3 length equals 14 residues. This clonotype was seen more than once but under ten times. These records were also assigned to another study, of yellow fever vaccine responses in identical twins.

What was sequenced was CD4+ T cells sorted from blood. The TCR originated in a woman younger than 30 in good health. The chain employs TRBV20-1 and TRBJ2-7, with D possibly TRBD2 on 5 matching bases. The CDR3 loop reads CSARMAGISYEQYF. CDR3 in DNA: TGCAGTGCTAGGATGGCCGGGATCTCCTACGAGCAGTACTTC.